These 2 T cell receptor beta chains originate from one sample sequenced in a study of cytomegalovirus exposure and HLA in healthy donors. Primers included in the PCR were 60 Vbeta and 13 Jbeta primers. Only in-frame clones appear in the TCRdb table, and some are missing; sequencing was by immunoSEQ multiplex PCR. The specimen's table records about 41,000 clones. What was sequenced was PBMCs. The receptors stem from a man younger than 40 in good health and CMV-seronegative.

The chain is built from TRBV18 and TRBJ1-6; 8 bases are a match to TRBD1. Losses at the gene ends were 3 bases for V and 0 bases for J; bases not matched to a gene: 16. Germline CDR1 reads KGHSH; CDR2 reads LQKENI. CDR3 length equals 21 residues. The CDR3 sequence is CASSPVWGDRFSSSYNSPLHF. CDR3 bases: TGTGCCAGCTCACCGGTCTGGGGGGACAGGTTCTCGAGCTCCTATAATTCACCCCTCCACTTT.

The chain couples TRBV5-6 to TRBJ2-4; D not certain. The V end lost 4 bases, the J end lost 5 bases, and 4 bases lay between the germline ends. Germline CDR1 reads SGHDT; CDR2 reads YYEEEE. The CDR3 is made up of 11 amino acids. In nucleotides, the CDR3 is TGTGCCAGCAGCCTACAAAACATTCAGTACTTC. Translating it yields CASSLQNIQYF.